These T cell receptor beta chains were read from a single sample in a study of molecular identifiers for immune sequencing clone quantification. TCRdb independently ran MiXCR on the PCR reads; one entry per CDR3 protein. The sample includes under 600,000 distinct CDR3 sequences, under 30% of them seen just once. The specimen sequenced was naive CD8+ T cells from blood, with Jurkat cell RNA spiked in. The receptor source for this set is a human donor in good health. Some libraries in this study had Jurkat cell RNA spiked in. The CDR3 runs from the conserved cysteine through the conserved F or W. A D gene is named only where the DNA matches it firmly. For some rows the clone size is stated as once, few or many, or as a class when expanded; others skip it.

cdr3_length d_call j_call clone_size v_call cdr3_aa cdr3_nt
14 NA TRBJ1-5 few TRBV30 CAWSNGDSNQPQHF TGTGCCTGGAGTAACGGAGATAGCAATCAGCCCCAGCATTTT
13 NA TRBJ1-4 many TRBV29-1 CSALAGTNEKLFF TGCAGCGCCCTTGCCGGGACTAATGAAAAACTGTTTTTT
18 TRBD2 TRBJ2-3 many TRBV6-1 CASTEQEEGLAGTDTQYF TGTGCCAGTACCGAACAGGAAGAGGGACTAGCTGGCACAGATACGCAGTATTTT
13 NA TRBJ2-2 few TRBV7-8 CASFGPNTGELFF TGTGCCAGCTTTGGACCAAACACCGGGGAGCTGTTTTTT
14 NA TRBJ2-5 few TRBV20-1 CSAHLWGHQETQYF TGCAGTGCTCACCTGTGGGGACACCAAGAGACCCAGTACTTC
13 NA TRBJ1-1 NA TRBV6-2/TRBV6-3 CASRWTENTEAFF TGTGCCAGCAGATGGACGGAGAACACTGAAGCTTTCTTT
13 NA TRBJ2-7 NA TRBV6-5 CATQGGSSYEQNF TGTGCCACCCAGGGGGGGAGCTCCTACGAGCAGAACTTC
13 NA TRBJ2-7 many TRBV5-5 CASSLWGAEEQYF TGTGCCAGCAGCTTGTGGGGGGCTGAAGAGCAGTACTTC
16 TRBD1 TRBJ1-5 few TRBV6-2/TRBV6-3 CASSSQLGGGNQPQHF TGTGCCAGCAGTTCACAATTAGGGGGCGGCAATCAGCCCCAGCATTTT
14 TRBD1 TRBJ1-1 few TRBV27 CASLRVAGGTEAFF TGTGCCAGCCTCCGGGTCGCAGGGGGCACTGAAGCTTTCTTT
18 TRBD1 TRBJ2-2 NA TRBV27 CASSLSGTEVLETGELFF TGTGCCAGCAGTTTATCCGGGACAGAGGTACTCGAAACCGGGGAGCTGTTTTTT
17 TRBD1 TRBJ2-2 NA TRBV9 CASSVGSGGECTGELFF TGTGCCAGCAGCGTAGGTTCAGGGGGCGAATGCACCGGGGAGCTGTTTTTT